This T cell receptor beta chain was retrieved from a study of blood T cell repertoires in COVID-19. Looking at the study overall: There were acute and convalescent COVID-19 samples, and they came from the United States, Italy and Spain. T cells, B-cell-depleted T cells, or PBMCs provided the cDNA or gDNA that served as material.

This CDR3 has 13 residues. Germline assignment: CDR1 SGHNT and CDR2 YYREEE (reference sequence). V gave up 3 bases and J gave up 1 base, with 8 bases separating them. Original processing notes: Reference gene primers were amplified, and this amplification served to estimate nucleated cell counts. The repertoire was sequenced with immunoSEQ multiplex PCR; TCRdb's copy has only in-frame clones and lacks some. The V and J calls and clone size come from that table; D and trimming were worked out from the DNA. This sample carries around 200,000 clones, approximately 83% of them seen once, and the ten largest clones take 2.6%. This clone was found a few times.

The chain has TRBV5-4 and TRBJ2-7; a weak D match, TRBD1 (6 bases). The material sequenced was peripheral blood. The origin of this receptor is a human donor with acute or convalescent COVID-19. The donor label of this sample is uncertain. In DNA form, the CDR3 reads TGTGCCAGCAGCTCCGGACAGTCCTACGAGCAGTACTTC. Translation gives CASSSGQSYEQYF.